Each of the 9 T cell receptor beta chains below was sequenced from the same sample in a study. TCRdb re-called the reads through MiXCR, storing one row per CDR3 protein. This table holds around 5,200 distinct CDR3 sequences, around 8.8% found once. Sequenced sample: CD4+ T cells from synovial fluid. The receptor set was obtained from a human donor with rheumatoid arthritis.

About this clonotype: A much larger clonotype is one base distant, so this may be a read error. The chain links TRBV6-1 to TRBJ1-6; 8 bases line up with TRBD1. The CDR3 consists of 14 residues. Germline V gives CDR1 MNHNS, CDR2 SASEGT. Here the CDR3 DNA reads TGTGCCAGCACCCCCGGGACAGGACTTTCATCCCTCCACTTT. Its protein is CASTPGTGLSSLHF.

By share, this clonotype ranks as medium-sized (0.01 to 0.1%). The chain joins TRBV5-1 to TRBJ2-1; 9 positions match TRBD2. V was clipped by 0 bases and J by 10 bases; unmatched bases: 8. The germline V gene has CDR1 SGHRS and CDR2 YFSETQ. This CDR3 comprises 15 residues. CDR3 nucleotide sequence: TGCGCCAGCAGCTTGGGAGGGACTAGCAGCGAGGAGCAGTTCTTC. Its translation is CASSLGGTSSEEQFF.

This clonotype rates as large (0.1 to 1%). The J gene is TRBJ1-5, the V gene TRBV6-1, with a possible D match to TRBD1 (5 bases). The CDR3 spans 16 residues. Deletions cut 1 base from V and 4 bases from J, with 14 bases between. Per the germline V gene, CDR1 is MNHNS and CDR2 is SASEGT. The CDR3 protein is CASSEGAGPGNQPQHF. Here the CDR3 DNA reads TGTGCCAGCAGTGAAGGTGCAGGGCCTGGGAATCAGCCCCAGCATTTT.

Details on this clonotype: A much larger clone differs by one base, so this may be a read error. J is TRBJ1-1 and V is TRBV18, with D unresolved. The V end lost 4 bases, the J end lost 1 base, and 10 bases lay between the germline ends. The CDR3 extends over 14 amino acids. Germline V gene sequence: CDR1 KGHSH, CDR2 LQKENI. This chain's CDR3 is CASSLGMGNTEAFF. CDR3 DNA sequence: TGTGCCAGCTCACTAGGGATGGGGAACACTGAAGCTTTCTTT.

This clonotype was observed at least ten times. The CDR3 bases are TGTGCCAGCAGCGGGGCGACATTCGGCTATGGCTACACCTTC. Encoded protein: CASSGATFGYGYTF. This sequence joins TRBV5-4 and TRBJ1-2; D possibly corresponds to TRBD1 (5 bases). Germline-derived CDR1 and CDR2 are SGHNT and YYREEE (reference sequence). The V end lost 4 bases, the J end lost 4 bases, and 14 bases lay between the germline ends. The CDR3 is made up of 14 amino acids.

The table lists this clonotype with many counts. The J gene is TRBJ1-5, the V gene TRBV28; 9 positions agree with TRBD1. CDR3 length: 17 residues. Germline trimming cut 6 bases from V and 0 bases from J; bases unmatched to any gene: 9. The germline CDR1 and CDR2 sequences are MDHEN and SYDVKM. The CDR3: CASSSGTGSHSNQPQHF. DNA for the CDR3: TGTGCCAGCAGCTCCGGGACAGGGTCCCATAGCAATCAGCCCCAGCATTTT.

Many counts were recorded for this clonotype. The CDR3 is CASSLVGSTYNEQFF. DNA for the CDR3: TGTGCCAGCAGCTTGGTGGGCAGTACCTACAATGAGCAGTTCTTC. This chain uses TRBV7-2 with TRBJ2-1; no reliable D call. This CDR3 region has 15 residues. CDR1 is SGHTA and CDR2 is FQGNSA in the germline V gene. Trimming shortened V by 3 bases and J by 2 bases, and 11 bases separated the two germline ends.

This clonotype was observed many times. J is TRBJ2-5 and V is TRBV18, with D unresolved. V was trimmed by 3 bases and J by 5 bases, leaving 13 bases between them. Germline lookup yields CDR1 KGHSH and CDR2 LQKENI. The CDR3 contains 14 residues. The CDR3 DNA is TGTGCCAGCTCACCGGGTAAAGGGCGCGAGACCCAGTACTTC. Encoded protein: CASSPGKGRETQYF.

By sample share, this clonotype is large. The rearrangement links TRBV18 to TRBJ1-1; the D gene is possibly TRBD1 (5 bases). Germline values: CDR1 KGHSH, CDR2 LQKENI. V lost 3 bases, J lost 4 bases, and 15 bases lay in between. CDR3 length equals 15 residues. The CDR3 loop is CASSPSGGPGTEAFF. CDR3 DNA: TGTGCCAGCTCACCCTCGGGGGGACCGGGCACTGAAGCTTTCTTT.